This TCR beta chain is from a study of coeliac disease. The CDR3 has 13 amino acids. Trimming took 3 bases from V and 4 from J; bases not matched to a gene: 1. From germline, CDR1 is SGHVS and CDR2 FNYEAQ. Profiled with immunoSEQ multiplex PCR; TCRdb holds only in-frame clones, not every one. Among nearly 7,000 clones listed, around 73% were seen once. The TCR originated in a man aged 25-45 years with celiac disease. This chain uses TRBV7-6 with TRBJ2-3; 7 bases line up with TRBD2. The sequencing sample was made of lamina propria lymphocytes from the gut. The DNA for the CDR3 is TGTGCCAGCAGCTTTGCGGGGGCAGATACGCAGTATTTT. Protein: CASSFAGADTQYF.